This T cell receptor beta chain comes out of a study of blood T cell repertoires in COVID-19. Study summary: Material from acute and convalescent COVID-19 was sourced from the United States, Italy and Spain.

CDR3 length equals 11 residues. Deletions cut 3 bases from V and 10 bases from J, with 6 bases between. Seattle patient enrollment occurred during active infection, with longitudinal follow-up thereafter. Here immunoSEQ multiplex PCR was the method, and the copy in TCRdb shows in-frame clones only, minus some. The sample holds some 230,000 clones, approximately 90% seen once. The chain carries TRBV12-3 or TRBV12-4 and TRBJ1-4; D unresolved. The sample taken for sequencing was peripheral blood. The sequence derives from a woman between 50 and 59 years old with COVID-19, enrolled during active disease. The CDR3 bases are TGTGCCAGCAGTTTGGCAGGAAAACTGTTTTTT. Encoded protein: CASSLAGKLFF.